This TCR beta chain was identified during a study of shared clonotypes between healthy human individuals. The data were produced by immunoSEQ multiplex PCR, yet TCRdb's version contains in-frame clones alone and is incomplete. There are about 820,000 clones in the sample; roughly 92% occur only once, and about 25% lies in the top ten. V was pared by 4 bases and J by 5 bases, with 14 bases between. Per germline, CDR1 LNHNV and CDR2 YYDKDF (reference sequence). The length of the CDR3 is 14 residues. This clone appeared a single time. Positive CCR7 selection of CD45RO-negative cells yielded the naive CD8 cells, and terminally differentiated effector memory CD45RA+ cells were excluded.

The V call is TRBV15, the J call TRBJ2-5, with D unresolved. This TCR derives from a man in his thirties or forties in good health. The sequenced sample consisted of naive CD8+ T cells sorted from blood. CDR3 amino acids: CATSNRWDWETQYF. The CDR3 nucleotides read TGTGCCACCAGCAACCGCTGGGATTGGGAGACCCAGTACTTC.